This T cell receptor beta chain was sequenced during a study of blood T cell repertoires in COVID-19 (dated by TCRdb to the early 2020s). About the study as a whole: Collaborator samples came from the United States, Italy and Spain and covered acute and convalescent phases of COVID-19. Sample metadata almost always included a de-identified subject ID, COVID-19 status, age in years and sex. Where HLA class I and class II types were available, the types were taken from metadata supplied by the sample provider, not from assay-based typing. Deeply sampled blood TCRbeta repertoires from subjects exposed to, actively infected with, or recovered from COVID-19 were included in the dataset. A freely available public database, intended as a resource for researchers studying the immune response to SARS-CoV-2, is where the repertoires were released. The material from the prospective study consisted of cDNA or gDNA derived from T cells, B-cell-depleted T cells, or PBMCs. The samples were drawn from two sources: the first 160 participants of the ongoing ImmuneRACE study, and some 1,300 subjects contributed by 6 global collaborators. Paper-wide results and their limitations: The amount of clinical and demographic metadata varied by source and participant and was provided uncurated.

Concerning this clone itself: Its antigen is still unknown. Base qualities are missing; no much larger clone stands one base away.

TCRbeta CDR3 regions were amplified from genomic DNA by means of the immunoSEQ Assay, a bias-controlled multiplex PCR. In the original analysis: Within the assay, amplification of reference gene primers was used to estimate how many nucleated cells each sample contained. Sequence reads were collapsed and filtered to measure the absolute abundance of every unique TCRbeta CDR3 rearrangement. Productive Simpson clonality was computed per sample as the square root of Simpson's diversity index over productive rearrangements. This immuneACCESS table, as held by TCRdb, lists in-frame sequences with V and J called but not all clones. Of the missing ones, under half trace to an unresolved V gene in checked studies; the others have no known cause. V and J calls and clone size follow that table, whereas D and trimming were derived from the DNA. Present in this sample are tens of thousands of clones, around four fifths of which were seen just once. The ten most abundant clones make up 12% of the sample.

The collaborating institutions used their own protocols to collect whole blood in K2EDTA tubes. For TCRbeta analysis, collaborators shipped samples in one of three forms: frozen whole blood, isolated PBMCs, or DNA extracted from either of those sample types. CDR1 is given as LNHDA and CDR2 as SQIVND, both from the germline V gene (reference sequence). Including cysteine and phenylalanine, the CDR3 has 13 amino acids. Only the CDR3 portion is preserved as DNA: 39 bases, with reading frame beginning at the first base. V is pared back by 5 bases and J by 9 bases, with 14 bases lying between the germline termini.

The V and J segments used are TRBV19 and TRBJ2-1, and the D gene may be TRBD2, 6 bases matching. Sequencing was carried out using peripheral blood. The source is a human donor in a cohort sampled during active COVID-19. The nucleotide sequence is TGTGCCAGTAGTTCGCGGGAATGGGGTGAGCAGTTCTTC. This is translated as CASSSREWGEQFF. Joined to the reference TRBV19 and TRBJ2-1 proteins, this CDR3 gives the full variable domain: DGGITQSPKYLFRKEGQNVTLSCEQNLNHDAMYWYRQDPGQGLRLIYYSQIVNDFQKGDIAEGYSVSREKKESFPLTVTSAQKNPTAFYLCASSSREWGEQFFGPGTRLTVL.